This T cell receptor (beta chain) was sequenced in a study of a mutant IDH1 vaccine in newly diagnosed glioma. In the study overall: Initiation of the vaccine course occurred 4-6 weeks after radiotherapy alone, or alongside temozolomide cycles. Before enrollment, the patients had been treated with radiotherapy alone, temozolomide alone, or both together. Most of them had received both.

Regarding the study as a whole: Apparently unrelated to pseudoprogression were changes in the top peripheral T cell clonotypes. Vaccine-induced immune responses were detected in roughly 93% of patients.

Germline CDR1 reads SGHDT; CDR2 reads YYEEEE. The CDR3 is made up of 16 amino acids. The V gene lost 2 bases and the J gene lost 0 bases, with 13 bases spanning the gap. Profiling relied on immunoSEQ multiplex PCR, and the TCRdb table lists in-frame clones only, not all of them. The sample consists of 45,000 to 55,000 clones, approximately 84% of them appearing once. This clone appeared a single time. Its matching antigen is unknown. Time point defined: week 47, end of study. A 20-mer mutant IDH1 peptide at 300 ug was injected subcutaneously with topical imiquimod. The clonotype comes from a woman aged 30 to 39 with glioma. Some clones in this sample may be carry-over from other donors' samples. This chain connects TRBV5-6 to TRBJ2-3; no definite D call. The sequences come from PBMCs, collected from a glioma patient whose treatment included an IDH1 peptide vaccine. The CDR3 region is CASSLLADASTDTQYF. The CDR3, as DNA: TGTGCCAGCAGCTTACTGGCGGATGCTAGCACAGATACGCAGTATTTT.